This T cell receptor (beta chain) derives from a study of cytomegalovirus exposure and HLA in healthy donors. This clone was seen a handful of times. Germline V CDR1 and CDR2: MRHNA, SNTAGT. With 9 bases removed from V and 7 bases from J, the gap between germline ends came to 18 bases. The CDR3 consists of 14 residues. In the PCR, 60 Vbeta and 13 Jbeta primers were used. Profiled with immunoSEQ multiplex PCR; TCRdb holds only in-frame clones, not every one. This sample has more than 100,000 clones, with around 66% found just once. The V gene is TRBV6-4, the J gene TRBJ2-2, with D perhaps TRBD2 (5 bases). The TCR comes from a man aged 18-30 years in good health and CMV-seronegative. The sequencing input was PBMCs. CDR3 nucleotide sequence: TGTGCCAGGCCTCTGGCCCCTCGGGGCGGGGAGCTGTTTTTT. Translated: CARPLAPRGGELFF.